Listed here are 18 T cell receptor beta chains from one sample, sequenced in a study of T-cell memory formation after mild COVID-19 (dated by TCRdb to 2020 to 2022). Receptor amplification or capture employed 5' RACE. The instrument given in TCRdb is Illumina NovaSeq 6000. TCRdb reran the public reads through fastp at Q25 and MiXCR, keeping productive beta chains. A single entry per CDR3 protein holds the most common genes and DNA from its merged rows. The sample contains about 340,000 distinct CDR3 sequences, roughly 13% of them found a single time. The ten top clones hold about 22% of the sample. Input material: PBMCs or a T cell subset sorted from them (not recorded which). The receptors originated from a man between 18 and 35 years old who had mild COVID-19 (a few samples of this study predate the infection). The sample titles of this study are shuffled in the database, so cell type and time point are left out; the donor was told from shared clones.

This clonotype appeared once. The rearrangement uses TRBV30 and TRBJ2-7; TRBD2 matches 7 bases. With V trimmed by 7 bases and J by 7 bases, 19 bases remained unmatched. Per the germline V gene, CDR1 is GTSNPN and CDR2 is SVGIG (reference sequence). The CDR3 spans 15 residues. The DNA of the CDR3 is TGTGCCTCGGCCGAGGGGAGGGGCCCCTTGGGTGAGCAGTACTTC. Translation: CASAEGRGPLGEQYF.

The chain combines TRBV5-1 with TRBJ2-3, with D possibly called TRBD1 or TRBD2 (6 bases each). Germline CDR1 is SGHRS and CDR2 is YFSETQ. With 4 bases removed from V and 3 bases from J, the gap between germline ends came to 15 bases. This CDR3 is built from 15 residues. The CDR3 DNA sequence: TGCGCCAGCAGCCCGGGAGACAGGCAAACAGATACGCAGTATTTT. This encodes CASSPGDRQTDTQYF.

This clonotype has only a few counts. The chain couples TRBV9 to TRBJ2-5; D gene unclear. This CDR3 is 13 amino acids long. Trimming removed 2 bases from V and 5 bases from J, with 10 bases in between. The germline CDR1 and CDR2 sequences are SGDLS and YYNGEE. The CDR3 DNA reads TGTGCCAGCAGCGTGTCGGTGGCGGAGACCCAGTACTTC. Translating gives CASSVSVAETQYF.

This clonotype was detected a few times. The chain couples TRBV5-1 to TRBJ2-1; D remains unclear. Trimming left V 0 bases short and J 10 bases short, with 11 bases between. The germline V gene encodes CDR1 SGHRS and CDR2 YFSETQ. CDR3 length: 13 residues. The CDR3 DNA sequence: TGCGCCAGCAGCTTGGCATCTGGGCCGGAGCAGTTCTTC. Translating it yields CASSLASGPEQFF.

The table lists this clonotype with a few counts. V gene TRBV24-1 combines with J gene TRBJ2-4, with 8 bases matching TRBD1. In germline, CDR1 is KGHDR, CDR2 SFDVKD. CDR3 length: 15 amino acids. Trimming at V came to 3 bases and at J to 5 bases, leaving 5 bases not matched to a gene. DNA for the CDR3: TGTGCCACCAGTGATCCCATGACAGGGGAAAACATTCAGTACTTC. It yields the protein CATSDPMTGENIQYF.

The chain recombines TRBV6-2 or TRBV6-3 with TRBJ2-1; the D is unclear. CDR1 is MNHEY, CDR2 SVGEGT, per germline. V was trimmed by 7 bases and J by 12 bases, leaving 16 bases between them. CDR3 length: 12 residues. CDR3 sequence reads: CASTSRPWGQFF. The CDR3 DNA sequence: TGTGCCAGCACCTCACGGCCCTGGGGGCAGTTCTTC.

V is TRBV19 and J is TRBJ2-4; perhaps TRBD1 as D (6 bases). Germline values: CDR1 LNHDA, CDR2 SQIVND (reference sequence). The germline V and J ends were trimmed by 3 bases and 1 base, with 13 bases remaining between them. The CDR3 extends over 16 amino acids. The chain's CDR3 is CASSMRGISAKNIQYF. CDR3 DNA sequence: TGTGCCAGTAGTATGAGGGGGATCTCGGCCAAAAACATTCAGTACTTC.

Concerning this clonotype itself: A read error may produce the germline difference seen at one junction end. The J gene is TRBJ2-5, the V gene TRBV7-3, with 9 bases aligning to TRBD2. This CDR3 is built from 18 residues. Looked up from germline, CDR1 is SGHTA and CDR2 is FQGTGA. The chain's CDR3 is CASALRPSGELGQGTQYF. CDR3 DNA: TGTGCCAGCGCCCTAAGGCCTAGCGGGGAATTAGGCCAAGGGACCCAGTACTTC.

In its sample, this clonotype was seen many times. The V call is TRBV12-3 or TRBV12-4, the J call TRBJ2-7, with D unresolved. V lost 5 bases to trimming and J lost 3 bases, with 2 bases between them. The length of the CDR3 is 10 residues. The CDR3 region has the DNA TGTGCCAGCAGTCTCTACGAGCAGTACTTC. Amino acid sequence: CASSLYEQYF.

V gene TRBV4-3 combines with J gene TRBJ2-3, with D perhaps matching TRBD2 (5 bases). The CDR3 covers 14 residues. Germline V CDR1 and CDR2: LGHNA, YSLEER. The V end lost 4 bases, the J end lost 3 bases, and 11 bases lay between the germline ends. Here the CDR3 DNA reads TGCGCCAGCAGCCGTCTCCGAGGGACAGATACGCAGTATTTT. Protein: CASSRLRGTDTQYF.

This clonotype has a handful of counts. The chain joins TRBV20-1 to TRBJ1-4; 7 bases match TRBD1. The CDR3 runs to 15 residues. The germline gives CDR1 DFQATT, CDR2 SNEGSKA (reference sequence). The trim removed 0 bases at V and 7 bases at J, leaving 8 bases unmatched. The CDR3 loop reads CSARDQGQGGEKLFF. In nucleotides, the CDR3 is TGCAGTGCTAGAGATCAGGGGCAGGGGGGTGAAAAACTGTTTTTT.

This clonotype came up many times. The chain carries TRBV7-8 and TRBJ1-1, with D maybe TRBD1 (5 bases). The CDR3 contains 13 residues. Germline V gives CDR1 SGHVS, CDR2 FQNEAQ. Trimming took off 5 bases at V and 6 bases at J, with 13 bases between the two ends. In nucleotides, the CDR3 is TGTGCCAGCAGCACACCGTCAGGGTCTGAAGCTTTCTTT. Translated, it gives CASSTPSGSEAFF.

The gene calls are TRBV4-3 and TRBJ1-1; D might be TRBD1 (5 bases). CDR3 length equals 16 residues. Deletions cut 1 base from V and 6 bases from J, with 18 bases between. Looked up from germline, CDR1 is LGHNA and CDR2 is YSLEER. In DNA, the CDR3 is TGCGCCAGCAGCCAAGTCGTCGAGGAAAGGGGAGCTGAAGCTTTCTTT. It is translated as CASSQVVEERGAEAFF.

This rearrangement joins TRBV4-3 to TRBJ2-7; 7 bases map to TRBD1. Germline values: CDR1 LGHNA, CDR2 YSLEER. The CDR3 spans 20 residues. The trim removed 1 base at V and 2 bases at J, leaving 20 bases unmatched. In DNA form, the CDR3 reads TGCGCCAGCAGCCAAGTCTCAAGGGGGCCTGAGTATACCCCCCCCTACGAGCAGTACTTC. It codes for CASSQVSRGPEYTPPYEQYF.

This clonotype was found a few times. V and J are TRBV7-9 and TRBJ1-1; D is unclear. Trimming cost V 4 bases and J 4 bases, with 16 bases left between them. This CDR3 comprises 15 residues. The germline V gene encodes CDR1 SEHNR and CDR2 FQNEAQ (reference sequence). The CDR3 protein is CASSYSTGLSTEAFF. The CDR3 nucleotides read TGTGCCAGCAGCTACTCGACTGGGTTATCCACTGAAGCTTTCTTT.

The CDR3 spells CSVEEADYEQYF. Here the CDR3 DNA reads TGCAGCGTTGAAGAGGCCGACTACGAGCAGTACTTC. The rearrangement links TRBV29-1 to TRBJ2-7; D is ambiguous. This CDR3 has 12 residues. Germline V gene sequence: CDR1 SQVTM, CDR2 ANQGSEA. V dropped 0 bases and J dropped 3 bases, with 6 bases sitting between them.

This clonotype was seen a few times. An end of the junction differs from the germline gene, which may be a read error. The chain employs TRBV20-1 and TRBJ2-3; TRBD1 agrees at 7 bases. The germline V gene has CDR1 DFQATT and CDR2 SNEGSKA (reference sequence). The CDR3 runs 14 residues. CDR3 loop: CRATAGGATDTQYF. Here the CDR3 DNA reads TGCAGGGCTACGGCAGGGGGTGCGACAGATACGCAGTATTTT.

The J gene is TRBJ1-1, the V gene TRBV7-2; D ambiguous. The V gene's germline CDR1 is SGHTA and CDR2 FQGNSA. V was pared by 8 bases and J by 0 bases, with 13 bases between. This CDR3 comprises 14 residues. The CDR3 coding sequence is TGTGCCAGCCGACCGGGAGGGATGAACACTGAAGCTTTCTTT. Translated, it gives CASRPGGMNTEAFF.